The clone carrying this TCR beta chain has only a few counts. The ends were cut back, 4 bases at V and 5 bases at J, with 28 bases in the middle. Germline values: CDR1 KGHDR, CDR2 SFDVKD. The CDR3 spans 19 residues. Generation of TCR cDNA used 5'RACE template switching (which added a universal primer site and UMIs). TCRdb re-derived calls from the 5' RACE reads in MiXCR, one entry per CDR3 protein. This sample has about 45,000 distinct CDR3 sequences; 6.5% to 8.5% occur once, and the top ten carry 15%. This sample stems from a study of T cells after yellow fever vaccination. Findings and caveats of the study: Re-detected after boosting: most primary clones, 96% of CD4 and about 90% of CD8.

The sequencing used CD8+ T cells not binding an NS4B(214-222) dextramer, sorted from PBMCs, collected 45 days after the yellow fever booster vaccination. The chain has TRBV24-1 and TRBJ2-5; either TRBD1 or TRBD2 may supply D (5 bases each). This clonotype originated in a young man who received the YFV17D yellow fever vaccine. CDR3 amino acids: CATSEEATPGRVARETQYF. The CDR3 coding sequence is TGTGCCACCAGTGAGGAAGCCACCCCGGGACGGGTCGCGCGCGAGACCCAGTACTTC.